This is a list of T cell receptor beta chains from one sample in a study of Tregs in tolerant kidney transplant recipients. TCRdb keeps only in-frame clones here, not all; method: immunoSEQ multiplex PCR. The sample carries about 87,000 clones, 80% to 95% recorded once. The specimen was CD4+ T cells from blood, collected before the transplant. These receptors all stem from a human donor who received a combined kidney and bone marrow transplant. The CDR3 runs from the conserved cysteine through the conserved F or W. The D gene is left open where the match is weak. Only some rows state a clone size, as once, few, many or a class for expanded clones.

j_call v_call clone_size d_call cdr3_length cdr3_nt cdr3_aa
TRBJ2-1 TRBV27 NA NA 16 TGTGCCAGCAGTTTATCATTTCTCCACGGGGGCAATGAGCAGTTCTTC CASSLSFLHGGNEQFF
TRBJ1-2 TRBV28 NA NA 10 TGTGCCAGCAGTCGAAGCGGCTACACCTTC CASSRSGYTF
TRBJ2-5 TRBV5-4 once NA 14 TGTGCCAGCAGCTTGGGGCCCATGGAAGAGACCCAGTACTTC CASSLGPMEETQYF
TRBJ2-7 TRBV6-6 NA NA 14 TGTGCCAGCAGTTTAGAGGGCCGGGATTTTAAGCAGTACTTC CASSLEGRDFKQYF
TRBJ2-1 TRBV5-1 NA TRBD2 16 TGCGCCAGCAGCTTCGGCATAGCGGGACCCTACAATGAGCAGTTCTTC CASSFGIAGPYNEQFF
TRBJ1-6 TRBV7-2 NA NA 14 TGTGCCAGCAGCCCGGGACACGGGAATTCACCCCTCCACTTT CASSPGHGNSPLHF
TRBJ1-4 TRBV7-8 NA NA 16 TGTGCCAGCAGCTTAGTTGGGGGAGGGGTAGGAGAAAAACTGTTTTTT CASSLVGGGVGEKLFF
TRBJ1-2 TRBV7-2 NA NA 15 TGTGCCAGCAGCTTCTCCAGACCTCAGGGTTTAGGCTACACCTTC CASSFSRPQGLGYTF
TRBJ2-2 TRBV7-3 NA TRBD2 15 TGTGCCAGCAGCTCAACCGGGACTAGCTCCGGGGAGCTGTTTTTT CASSSTGTSSGELFF
TRBJ2-1 TRBV11-2 NA NA 16 TGTGCCAGCAGCACAAAACTAGCCAGGGTCCCCAATGAGCAGTTCTTC CASSTKLARVPNEQFF
TRBJ2-6 TRBV5-1 NA TRBD1 18 TGCGCCAGCAGCTTGGCAGGACAGGGGAGCTCTGGGGCCAACGTCCTGACTTTC CASSLAGQGSSGANVLTF
TRBJ2-1 TRBV11-2 NA TRBD2 18 TGTGCCAGCAGCTCTAACGAGGGACTAGCTTGGGCCTACAATGAGCAGTTCTTC CASSSNEGLAWAYNEQFF
TRBJ2-5 TRBV19 NA TRBD2 13 TGTGCCAGTAGTAGGGACTACACGGAGACCCAGTACTTC CASSRDYTETQYF
TRBJ1-1 TRBV19 NA TRBD1 17 TGTGCCAGTAGGCCCCCACAGGGGGCGCGGGGGAACACTGAAGCTTTCTTT CASRPPQGARGNTEAFF
TRBJ2-1 TRBV5-1 NA TRBD2 19 TGCGCCAGCAGCGTACAACTAGCGGGGGATACTATCTCCTACAATGAGCAGTTCTTC CASSVQLAGDTISYNEQFF
TRBJ1-4 TRBV28 NA NA 15 TGTGCCAGCAGTCAACCTGGGGAGGGGTTCGAAAAACTGTTTTTT CASSQPGEGFEKLFF
TRBJ2-2 TRBV7-2 NA NA 16 TGTGCCAGCAGCTTAAATGGGGGACTTGACACCGGGGAGCTGTTTTTT CASSLNGGLDTGELFF
TRBJ2-7 TRBV5-1 NA NA 14 TGCGCCAGCAGCCCCCCCCTAGATACCTACGAGCAGTACTTC CASSPPLDTYEQYF
TRBJ2-7 TRBV19 NA NA 12 TGTGCCAGTAGTAGAAGGGGATACGAGCAGTACTTC CASSRRGYEQYF
TRBJ2-1 TRBV2 NA NA 17 TGTGCCAGCAGTGAAAGAAGGCTCCTAGGGGCCTACAATGAGCAGTTCTTC CASSERRLLGAYNEQFF
TRBJ1-5 TRBV2 NA TRBD1 15 TGTGCCAGCAGTCGACAGGGGTCAGGCAATCAGCCCCAGCATTTT CASSRQGSGNQPQHF
TRBJ2-1 TRBV4-1 NA TRBD1 17 TGCGCCAGCAGCCAAGATCCCCGTGGACAGGGGAAGAGTGAGCAGTTCTTC CASSQDPRGQGKSEQFF
TRBJ1-1 TRBV7-9 once TRBD1 15 TGTGCCAGCAGCGACATAGGACAGGGAGGGACTGAAGCTTTCTTT CASSDIGQGGTEAFF
TRBJ2-6 TRBV28 NA TRBD1 15 TGTGCCAGCAGTATCCAGGGGGCTGGGGCCAACGTCCTGACTTTC CASSIQGAGANVLTF
TRBJ2-1 TRBV4-2 NA NA 14 TGTGCCAGCAGCCAAGTAGACAGGCCGAATGAGCAGTTCTTC CASSQVDRPNEQFF
TRBJ2-4 TRBV30 NA NA 15 TGTGCCTGGGGCGACGGGGGTTTAGCCAAAAACATTCAGTACTTC CAWGDGGLAKNIQYF
TRBJ2-7 TRBV6-5 NA TRBD1 15 TGTGCCAGCAGTTACTCTGGGACAGGGGACTACGAGCAGTACTTC CASSYSGTGDYEQYF
TRBJ2-5 TRBV7-2 NA TRBD2 15 TGTGCCAGCAGCTTCTCCGGGACTACAGGCGAGACCCAGTACTTC CASSFSGTTGETQYF
TRBJ2-5 TRBV5-1 NA NA 14 TGCGCCAGCAGCTTGTACAGGGCTGGAGAGACCCAGTACTTC CASSLYRAGETQYF
TRBJ2-3 TRBV9 once TRBD2 15 TGTGCCAGCAGCATCAGCGGGGCTAGCACAGATACGCAGTATTTT CASSISGASTDTQYF
TRBJ2-7 TRBV2 NA TRBD1 15 TGTGCCAGCAGCAAGTCCGGGACAGTCCTCTACGAGCAGTACTTC CASSKSGTVLYEQYF
TRBJ2-3 TRBV7-9 NA NA 12 TGTGCCAGCAGCCCAGGGGCGGATACGCAGTATTTT CASSPGADTQYF
TRBJ2-7 TRBV29-1 NA TRBD2 14 TGCAGCGTTGAGCTAGCGGGCTTTTCCTACGAGCAGTACTTC CSVELAGFSYEQYF
TRBJ1-1 TRBV12-5 once TRBD1 14 TGTGCTAGTGGTGGGGACAGTAGCGCCACTGAAGCTTTCTTT CASGGDSSATEAFF
TRBJ1-1 TRBV5-1 NA NA 14 TGCGCCAGCAGCTTCCGGGTAAGAAACACTGAAGCTTTCTTT CASSFRVRNTEAFF
TRBJ1-1 TRBV7-9 NA NA 15 TGTGCCAGCAGCTTAATTCTCGGGGGTCAAACTGAAGCTTTCTTT CASSLILGGQTEAFF
TRBJ2-5 TRBV2 NA NA 15 TGTGCCAGCAGTGAACGGCGGGTCTCCCGGGAGACCCAGTACTTC CASSERRVSRETQYF
TRBJ2-3 TRBV7-8 NA TRBD2 14 TGTGCCAGCAGGACGGGACTAGCGGGAGATACGCAGTATTTT CASRTGLAGDTQYF
TRBJ2-4 TRBV5-1 NA NA 16 TGCGCCAGCAGCCCGGACTTAGTATTAGCCAAAAACATTCAGTACTTC CASSPDLVLAKNIQYF
TRBJ1-2 TRBV21-1 NA NA 19 TGTGCCAGCAGCAAAGCTCCATTTTCAGGACAGGGGGTTAACTATGGCTACACCTTC CASSKAPFSGQGVNYGYTF